Below, 7 T cell receptor beta chains from the same sample are listed, as sequenced in a study of T cell clonality in common variable immunodeficiency. Study results and caveats: In common variable immunodeficiency, TCR beta chains reportedly carried fewer deletions and N-nucleotide insertions.

Assay: immunoSEQ multiplex PCR; the TCRdb copy retains only in-frame clones and omits some. The sample offers tens of thousands of clones and no singletons, the top ten holding 3% to 3.5%. Their antigens remain unidentified. The sequencing sample was made of peripheral blood mononuclear cells. The receptors were sampled from a human donor with common variable immunodeficiency.

This clone was counted a few times. Coverage ceases 3 residues before the CDR3 finishes, and the germline J gene fills in the end. J is TRBJ2-2 and V is TRBV18; 16 nucleotides match TRBD2. V was pared by 6 bases and J by 2 bases, with 9 bases of the junction left unmatched. In germline, CDR1 is KGHSH, CDR2 LQKENI. This CDR3 comprises 19 residues. The CDR3 loop is CASSPGTSGGVFNTGELFF. The sequenced part of the CDR3 DNA is TGTGCCAGCTCCCCCGGGACTAGCGGGGGGGTCTTTAACACCGGGGAG.

This clone was detected ten times or more. With the read ending 3 residues before the CDR3 end, the germline J gene is used to fill in that end. The gene calls are TRBV5-1 and TRBJ1-4; D unresolved. Germline CDR1 SGHRS, CDR2 YFSETQ. CDR3 length: 14 amino acids. With 1 base removed from V and 3 bases from J, the gap between germline ends came to 7 bases. The covered CDR3 bases are TGCGCCAGCAGCTTGCACGGGGCTAATGAAAAA. Encoded protein: CASSLHGANEK. The whole CDR3 sequence is CASSLHGANEKLFF.

In its sample, this clone was seen many times. The observed sequence ends 3 residues before the CDR3 terminus, with the missing tail filled in from the germline J gene. The rearrangement uses TRBV29-1 and TRBJ2-1; 7 bases align to TRBD1. The CDR3 runs 13 residues. Losses at the gene ends were 5 bases for V and 3 bases for J; bases not matched to a gene: 4. Germline V gives CDR1 SQVTM, CDR2 ANQGSEA. The CDR3 is CSVQGEFYNEQFF. CDR3 bases read: TGCAGCGTTCAGGGGGAATTCTACAATGAG.

This clone was detected only a few times. The CDR3 goes on 3 residues after the read ends, and that part is filled in from the germline J gene. The chain links TRBV20-1 to TRBJ1-1, with D maybe TRBD1 (6 bases). The V end lost 3 bases, the J end lost 1 base, and 9 bases lay between the germline ends. The CDR3 is 13 amino acids. CDR1 is DFQATT, CDR2 SNEGSKA, per germline (reference sequence). CDR3 sequence: CSASSQGNTEAFF. The CDR3 bases that were read are TGCAGTGCTAGTTCACAGGGGAACACTGAA.

With regard to this clone: The missing CDR3 end, 3 residues past where the read stops, is filled in from the germline J gene. The gene calls are TRBV7-8 and TRBJ2-5; 13 bases fit TRBD2. V shed 5 bases, J shed 5 bases, and the junction held 5 bases outside the gene matches. Germline V CDR1 and CDR2: SGHVS, FQNEAQ. This CDR3 has 15 residues. This chain's CDR3 is CASSEGTSGAETQYF. The sequenced CDR3 bases are TGTGCCAGCAGCGAAGGGACTAGCGGGGCGGAGACC. The full variable domain, with the rest looked up from reference TRBV7-8 and TRBJ2-5, is GAGVSQSPRYKVAKRGQDVALRCDPISGHVSLFWYQQALGQGPEFLTYFQNEAQLDKSGLPSDRFFAERPEGSVSTLKIQRTQQEDSAVYLCASSEGTSGAETQYFGPGTRLLVL.

In its sample, this clone is medium-sized (0.01 to 0.1%). Sequencing ends 3 residues short of the CDR3 end; the germline J gene provides the rest. The genes are TRBV5-1 and TRBJ2-7; TRBD1 might be the D (7 bases). CDR3 length: 15 residues. V was cut by 4 bases and J by 2 bases, with 16 bases left in between. Germline CDR1 SGHRS, CDR2 YFSETQ. The CDR3 is CASSPAGTATYEQYF. The part of the CDR3 DNA that was read is TGCGCCAGCAGCCCGGCGGGGACAGCAACCTACGAG.

Many counts were recorded for this clone. The sequenced part of the CDR3 DNA is TGCGCCAGCAGCCCTATGACAGCCTTAGCAGAGACC. It is translated as CASSPMTALAET. The full CDR3 sequence reads CASSPMTALAETQYF. The V call is TRBV5-1, the J call TRBJ2-5, with TRBD1 as a possible D gene (5 bases). The DNA ends 3 residues before the CDR3 does, and the rest of the CDR3 is filled in from the germline J gene. In germline, CDR1 is SGHRS, CDR2 YFSETQ. CDR3 length equals 15 residues. V lost 4 bases and J lost 4, with 17 bases in between.